These T cell receptor beta chains were read from a single sample in a study of blood T cell repertoires in COVID-19. Sequenced by immunoSEQ multiplex PCR; TCRdb stores in-frame clones only, minus some. Of 300,000 to 400,000 clones in the sample, 88% were seen once. The sample was PBMCs or T cells enriched from blood (not recorded which). These receptors were taken from a man aged 30 to 39 who had recovered from COVID-19. Each CDR3 is given with its conserved first and last residue. The order of the fields is D gene, clone size, V gene, J gene, CDR3 DNA, CDR3 protein. The D gene is left open where the match is weak. Rows give clone size only sometimes, using once, few, many, or a class for an expanded clone.

D: TRBD1
size: -
V: TRBV4-2
J: TRBJ2-7
DNA: TGTGCCAGCAGCTCGGGACAGGGCGATTACGAGCAGTACTTC
CDR3: CASSSGQGDYEQYF

D: -
size: -
V: TRBV19
J: TRBJ1-2
DNA: TGTGCCAGTAGTATGTTCTTACTTTATGGCTACACCTTC
CDR3: CASSMFLLYGYTF

D: TRBD1
size: once
V: TRBV7-8
J: TRBJ1-2
DNA: TGTGCCAGCAGCACCCAGGGGGCGCGAGATGGCTACACCTTC
CDR3: CASSTQGARDGYTF

D: -
size: -
V: TRBV5-5
J: TRBJ1-6
DNA: TGTGCCAGCAGCTTGGGTGGAGGCTATAATTCACCCCTCCACTTT
CDR3: CASSLGGGYNSPLHF

D: TRBD1
size: -
V: TRBV28
J: TRBJ1-5
DNA: TGTGCCAGCAGCCCTGGACAGGGGCCTAGCAATCAGCCCCAGCATTTT
CDR3: CASSPGQGPSNQPQHF

D: -
size: few
V: TRBV5-1
J: TRBJ1-6
DNA: TGCGCCAGCAGCTCCGGACAGCGGAGCTCCTATAATTCACCCCTCCACTTT
CDR3: CASSSGQRSSYNSPLHF

D: TRBD2
size: once
V: TRBV7-9
J: TRBJ2-5
DNA: TGTGCCAGCAGCCTCCTAGCGGGGGAGGAGACCCAGTACTTC
CDR3: CASSLLAGEETQYF

D: -
size: -
V: TRBV5-4
J: TRBJ1-2
DNA: TGTGCCAGCAGCTTGGCCGCAGGGAACTATGGCTACACCTTC
CDR3: CASSLAAGNYGYTF

D: -
size: -
V: TRBV6-1
J: TRBJ2-2
DNA: TGTGCCAGCAGTGATCGGGGCACCGGGGAGCTGTTTTTT
CDR3: CASSDRGTGELFF

D: TRBD2
size: -
V: TRBV11-1
J: TRBJ2-1
DNA: TGTGCCAGCAGCTTAGGCGGGGGGGCTTCGGAGCAGTTCTTC
CDR3: CASSLGGGASEQFF

D: -
size: -
V: TRBV5-1
J: TRBJ1-6
DNA: TGCGCCAGCAGCCCCTCCGGGGGAGGGAGTAATTCACCCCTCCACTTT
CDR3: CASSPSGGGSNSPLHF

D: TRBD1
size: -
V: TRBV7-9
J: TRBJ1-1
DNA: TGTGCCAGCAGCTCCCGGACAGGGGGCCTCCTAGGCAACACTGAAGCTTTCTTT
CDR3: CASSSRTGGLLGNTEAFF

D: -
size: -
V: TRBV5-5
J: TRBJ1-6
DNA: TGTGCCAGCCACGGGACACCGGATTCACCCCTCCACTTT
CDR3: CASHGTPDSPLHF

D: -
size: -
V: TRBV20-1
J: TRBJ1-2
DNA: TGCAGTGCTAGTAAAACAGGCAGAGACTATGGCTACACCTTC
CDR3: CSASKTGRDYGYTF

D: -
size: -
V: TRBV5-1
J: TRBJ1-1
DNA: TGCGCCAGCAGCTTGAGACAGACCAACACTGAAGCTTTCTTT
CDR3: CASSLRQTNTEAFF

D: -
size: -
V: TRBV7-9
J: TRBJ2-2
DNA: TGTGCCAGCAGCGGTCCTGGGCCCAACACCGGGGAGCTGTTTTTT
CDR3: CASSGPGPNTGELFF

D: -
size: -
V: TRBV5-1
J: TRBJ1-2
DNA: TGCGCCAGCAGGCGTGACCGTCGCCAGGGCTATGGCTACACCTTC
CDR3: CASRRDRRQGYGYTF

D: TRBD1
size: -
V: TRBV6-5
J: TRBJ2-7
DNA: TGTGCCAGCAGTCGGGAACAGGGGAATCTCTACGAGCAGTACTTC
CDR3: CASSREQGNLYEQYF

D: TRBD1
size: -
V: TRBV19
J: TRBJ2-6
DNA: TGTGCCACCTCGGGACAGGGAAAAACTGGGGCCAACGTCCTGACTTTC
CDR3: CATSGQGKTGANVLTF

D: -
size: once
V: TRBV6-5
J: TRBJ1-5
DNA: TGTGCCAGCAGCGACTCGTATAGCAATCAGCCCCAGCATTTT
CDR3: CASSDSYSNQPQHF

D: TRBD1
size: -
V: TRBV2
J: TRBJ1-6
DNA: TGTGCCAGCAGGCGCCGGGACAGGATAAATTCACCCCTCCACTTT
CDR3: CASRRRDRINSPLHF

D: TRBD1
size: -
V: TRBV27
J: TRBJ2-7
DNA: TGTGCCAGCAGTTCCCGACAGGGGGCGTTCGAGCAGTACTTC
CDR3: CASSSRQGAFEQYF

D: -
size: -
V: TRBV2
J: TRBJ1-1
DNA: TGTGCCAGCAGACCAGACAAGAACACTGAAGCTTTCTTT
CDR3: CASRPDKNTEAFF

D: -
size: -
V: TRBV7-7
J: TRBJ2-1
DNA: TGTGCCAGCAGCCCAGGGCGGACAGCCTACAATGAGCAGTTCTTC
CDR3: CASSPGRTAYNEQFF

D: TRBD1
size: -
V: TRBV3-1/TRBV3-2
J: TRBJ1-2
DNA: TGTGCCAGCAGCCCGGGACAGAGGGGCTATGGCTACACCTTC
CDR3: CASSPGQRGYGYTF

D: TRBD1
size: -
V: TRBV11-2
J: TRBJ1-4
DNA: TGTGCCAGCAGGAGGACAGGGAGGTCGCGGGAGGAAAAACTGTTTTTT
CDR3: CASRRTGRSREEKLFF

D: -
size: -
V: TRBV29-1
J: TRBJ2-5
DNA: TGCAGCGTGATAGAGTTACTAGGGAAAGAGACCCAGTACTTC
CDR3: CSVIELLGKETQYF